This record covers a single TCR beta chain. Its cognate antigen is unknown. A far larger clone is off by one base, so a read error is likely. At the DNA level, this CDR3 is encoded by other sequences in the same sample as well. The germline gives CDR1 SEHNR, CDR2 FQNEAQ (reference sequence). The CDR3 has 13 residues. Trimming shortened V by 2 bases and J by 2 bases, and 3 bases separated the two germline ends. The record originates from a study of shared clonotypes between healthy human individuals. Sequencing used immunoSEQ multiplex PCR; TCRdb keeps in-frame clones, though not all of them. The repertoire includes some 630,000 clones, approximately 79% of them detected once, and approximately 1.8% sits in the top ten. Notes on the study in general: Genetic and exposure-history diversity was limited by the small donor number. Lower generation probabilities were found for non-shared clonotypes than for those shared by all four donors. Researchers sampled blood only, noting tissue repertoires likely differ.

This chain uses TRBV7-9 with TRBJ2-2; unclear D gene. The source of this sequence is a young woman in good health. What was sequenced was memory CD4+ T cells sorted from blood. As to subset: CD45RA-negative fraction. The CDR3 protein is CASSLLNTGELFF. The CDR3 DNA reads TGTGCCAGCAGCTTACTTAACACCGGGGAGCTGTTTTTT.